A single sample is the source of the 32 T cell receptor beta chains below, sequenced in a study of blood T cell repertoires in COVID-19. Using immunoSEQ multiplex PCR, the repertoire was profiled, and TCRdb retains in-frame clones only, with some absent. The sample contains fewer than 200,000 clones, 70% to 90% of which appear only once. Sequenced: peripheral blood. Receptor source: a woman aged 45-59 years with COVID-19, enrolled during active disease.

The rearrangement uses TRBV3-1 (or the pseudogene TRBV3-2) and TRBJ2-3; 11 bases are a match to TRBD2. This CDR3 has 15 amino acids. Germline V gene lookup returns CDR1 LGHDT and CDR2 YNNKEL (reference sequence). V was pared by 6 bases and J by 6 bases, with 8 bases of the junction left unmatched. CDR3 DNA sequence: TGTGCCAGCAGAGATAGCGGGGGGGCCATGGATACGCAGTATTTT. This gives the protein CASRDSGGAMDTQYF.

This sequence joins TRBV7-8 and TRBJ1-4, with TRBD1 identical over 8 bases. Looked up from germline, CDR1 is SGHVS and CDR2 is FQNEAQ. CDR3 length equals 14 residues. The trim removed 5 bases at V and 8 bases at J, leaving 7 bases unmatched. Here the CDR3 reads CASSQQGVGEKLFF. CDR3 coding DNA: TGTGCCAGCAGCCAACAGGGGGTAGGCGAAAAACTGTTTTTT.

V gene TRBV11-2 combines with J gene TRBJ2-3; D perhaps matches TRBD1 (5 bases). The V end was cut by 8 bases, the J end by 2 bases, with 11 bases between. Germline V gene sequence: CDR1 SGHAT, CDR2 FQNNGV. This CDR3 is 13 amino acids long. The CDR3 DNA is TGTGCCAGCCGGACGGACAACACAGATACGCAGTATTTT. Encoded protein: CASRTDNTDTQYF.

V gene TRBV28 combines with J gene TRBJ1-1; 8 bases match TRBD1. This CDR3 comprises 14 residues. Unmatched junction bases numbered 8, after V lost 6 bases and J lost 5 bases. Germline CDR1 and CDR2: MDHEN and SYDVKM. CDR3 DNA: TGTGCCAGCAGCGCCGGGACAGGTAGGACTGAAGCTTTCTTT. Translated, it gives CASSAGTGRTEAFF.

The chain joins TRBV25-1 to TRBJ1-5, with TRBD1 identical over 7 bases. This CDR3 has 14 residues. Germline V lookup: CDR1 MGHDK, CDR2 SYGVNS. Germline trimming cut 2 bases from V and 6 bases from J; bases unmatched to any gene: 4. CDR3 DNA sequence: TGTGCCAGCAGTGAAAATCCAGGGGGTCAGCCCCAGCATTTT. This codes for CASSENPGGQPQHF.

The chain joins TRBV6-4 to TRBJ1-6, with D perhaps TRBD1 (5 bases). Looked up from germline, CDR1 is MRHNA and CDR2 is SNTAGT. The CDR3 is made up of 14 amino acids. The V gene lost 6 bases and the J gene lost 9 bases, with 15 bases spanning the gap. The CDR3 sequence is CASRPDSTVSPLHF. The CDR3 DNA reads TGTGCCAGCAGACCCGACTCGACAGTTTCACCCCTCCACTTT.

DNA for the CDR3: TGTGCCAGCAGCTCTCAACAGGGGGTGGGCACTGAAGCTTTCTTT. Translating gives CASSSQQGVGTEAFF. The chain is built from TRBV9 and TRBJ1-1; TRBD1 matches 8 bases. The germline V gene has CDR1 SGDLS and CDR2 YYNGEE. V gave up 4 bases and J gave up 4 bases; unmatched junction bases: 9. The CDR3 totals 15 residues.

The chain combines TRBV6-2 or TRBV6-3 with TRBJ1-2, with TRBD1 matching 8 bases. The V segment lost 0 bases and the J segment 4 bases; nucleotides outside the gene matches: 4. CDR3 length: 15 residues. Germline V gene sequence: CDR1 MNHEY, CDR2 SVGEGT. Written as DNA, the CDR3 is TGTGCCAGCAGTTACTCGGACAGGGTGGGCTATGGCTACACCTTC. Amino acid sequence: CASSYSDRVGYGYTF.

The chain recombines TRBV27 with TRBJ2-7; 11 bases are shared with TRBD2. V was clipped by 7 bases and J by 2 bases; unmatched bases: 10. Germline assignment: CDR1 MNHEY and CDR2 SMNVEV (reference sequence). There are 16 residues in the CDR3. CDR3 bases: TGTGCCAGCAAGGGATTAGCGGGGGGGATAACCTACGAGCAGTACTTC. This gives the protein CASKGLAGGITYEQYF.

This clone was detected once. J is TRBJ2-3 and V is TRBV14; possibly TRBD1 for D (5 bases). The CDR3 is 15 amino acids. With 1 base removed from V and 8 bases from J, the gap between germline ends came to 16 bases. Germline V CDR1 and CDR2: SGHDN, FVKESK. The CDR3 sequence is CASSQVHGAPGTQYF. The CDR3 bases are TGTGCCAGCAGCCAAGTTCATGGGGCTCCGGGTACGCAGTATTTT.

CDR3 bases: TGCAGCGTTGAAAGCCCAAAGACAGGTGGCTACACCTTC. Translated: CSVESPKTGGYTF. V and J are TRBV29-1 and TRBJ1-2, with D perhaps TRBD1 (6 bases). The ends were cut back, 2 bases at V and 7 bases at J, with 14 bases in the middle. The CDR3 length is 13 residues. From germline, CDR1 is SQVTM and CDR2 ANQGSEA.

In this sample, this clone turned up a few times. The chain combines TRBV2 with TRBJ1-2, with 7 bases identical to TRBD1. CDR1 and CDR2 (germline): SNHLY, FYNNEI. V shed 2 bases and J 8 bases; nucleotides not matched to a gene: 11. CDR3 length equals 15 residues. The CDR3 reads CASSERVTGVEGYTF. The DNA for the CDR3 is TGTGCCAGCAGTGAAAGAGTAACAGGGGTTGAGGGCTACACCTTC.

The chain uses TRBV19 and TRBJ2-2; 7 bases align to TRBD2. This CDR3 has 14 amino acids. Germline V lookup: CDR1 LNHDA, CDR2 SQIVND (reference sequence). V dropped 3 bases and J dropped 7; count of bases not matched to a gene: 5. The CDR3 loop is CASSISGGFGELFF. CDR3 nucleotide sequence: TGTGCCAGTAGTATCTCGGGGGGATTCGGGGAGCTGTTTTTT.

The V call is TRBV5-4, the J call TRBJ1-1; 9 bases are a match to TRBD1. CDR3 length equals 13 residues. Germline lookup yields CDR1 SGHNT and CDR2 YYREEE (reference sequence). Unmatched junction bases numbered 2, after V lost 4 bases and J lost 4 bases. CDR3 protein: CASSMDRGTEAFF. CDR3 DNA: TGTGCCAGCAGCATGGACAGGGGCACTGAAGCTTTCTTT.

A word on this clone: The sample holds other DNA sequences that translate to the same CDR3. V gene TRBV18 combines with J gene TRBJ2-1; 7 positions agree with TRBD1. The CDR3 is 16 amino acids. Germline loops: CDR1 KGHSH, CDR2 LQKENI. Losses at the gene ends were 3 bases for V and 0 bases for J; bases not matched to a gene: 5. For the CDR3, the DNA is TGTGCCAGCTCACCCCCGGGACAGAGCTCCTACAATGAGCAGTTCTTC. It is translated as CASSPPGQSSYNEQFF.

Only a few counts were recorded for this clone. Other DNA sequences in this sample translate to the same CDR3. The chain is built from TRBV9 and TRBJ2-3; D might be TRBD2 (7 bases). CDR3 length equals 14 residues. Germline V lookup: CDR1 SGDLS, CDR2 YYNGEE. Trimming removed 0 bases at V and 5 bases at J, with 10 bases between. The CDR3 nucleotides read TGTGCCAGCAGCGTAGAGGGGGGGCTAGATACGCAGTATTTT. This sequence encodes CASSVEGGLDTQYF.

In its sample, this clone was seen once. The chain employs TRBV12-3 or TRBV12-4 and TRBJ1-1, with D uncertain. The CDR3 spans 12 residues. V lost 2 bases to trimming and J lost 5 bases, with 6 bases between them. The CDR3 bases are TGTGCCAGCAGTTTAATCGGTACTGAAGCTTTCTTT. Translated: CASSLIGTEAFF.

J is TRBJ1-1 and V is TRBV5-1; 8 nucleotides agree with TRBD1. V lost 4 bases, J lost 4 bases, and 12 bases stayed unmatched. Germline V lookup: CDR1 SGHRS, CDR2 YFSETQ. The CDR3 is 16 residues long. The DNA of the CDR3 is TGCGCCAGCAGCCCAGGACAGGGCATACGGGGCACTGAAGCTTTCTTT. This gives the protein CASSPGQGIRGTEAFF.

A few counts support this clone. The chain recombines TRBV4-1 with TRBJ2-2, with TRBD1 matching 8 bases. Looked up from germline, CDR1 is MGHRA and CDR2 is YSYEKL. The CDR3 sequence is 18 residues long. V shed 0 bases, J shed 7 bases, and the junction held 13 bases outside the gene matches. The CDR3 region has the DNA TGCGCCAGCAGCCAAGAGAGTATCCTGACAGGGGCGGGCGGGGAGCTGTTTTTT. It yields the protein CASSQESILTGAGGELFF.

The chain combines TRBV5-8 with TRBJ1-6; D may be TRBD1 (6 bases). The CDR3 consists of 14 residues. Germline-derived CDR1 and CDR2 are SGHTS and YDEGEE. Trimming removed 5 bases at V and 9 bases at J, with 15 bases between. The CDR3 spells CASSFRGNGSPLHF. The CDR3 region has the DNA TGTGCCAGCAGTTTTAGGGGGAATGGTTCACCCCTCCACTTT.

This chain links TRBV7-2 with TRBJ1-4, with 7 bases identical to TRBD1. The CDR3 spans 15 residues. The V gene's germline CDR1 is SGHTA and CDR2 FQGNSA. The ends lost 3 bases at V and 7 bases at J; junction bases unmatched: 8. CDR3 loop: CASSFRGTAGEKLFF. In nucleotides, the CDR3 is TGTGCCAGCAGCTTCCGCGGGACAGCGGGTGAAAAACTGTTTTTT.

CDR3: CASSFGTGGAEQYF. The CDR3 DNA sequence: TGCGCCAGCAGCTTTGGCACAGGGGGGGCCGAGCAGTACTTC. The chain combines TRBV5-1 with TRBJ2-7; the D gene is possibly TRBD1 (8 bases). The CDR3 spans 14 residues. The V gene's germline CDR1 is SGHRS and CDR2 YFSETQ. V was cut by 2 bases and J by 6 bases, with 15 bases left in between.

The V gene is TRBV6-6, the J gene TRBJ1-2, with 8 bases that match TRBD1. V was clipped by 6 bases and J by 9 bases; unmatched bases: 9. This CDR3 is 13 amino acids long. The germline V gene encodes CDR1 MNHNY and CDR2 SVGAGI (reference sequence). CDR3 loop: CASSPGQGQSYTF. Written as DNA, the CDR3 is TGTGCCAGCAGCCCCGGACAGGGCCAGAGCTACACCTTC.

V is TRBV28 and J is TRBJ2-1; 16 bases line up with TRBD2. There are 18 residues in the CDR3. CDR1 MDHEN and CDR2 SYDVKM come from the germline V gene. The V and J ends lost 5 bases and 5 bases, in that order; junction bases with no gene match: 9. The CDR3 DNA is TGTGCCAGCAGTCCATCCGGGACTAGCGGGGGGGCAGACAATGAGCAGTTCTTC. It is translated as CASSPSGTSGGADNEQFF.

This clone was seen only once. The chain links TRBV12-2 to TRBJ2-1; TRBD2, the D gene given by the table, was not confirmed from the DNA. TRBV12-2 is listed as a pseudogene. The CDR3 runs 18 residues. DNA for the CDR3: TGTGCAAGTCGCTTAGAGACGGAGGGCGAAAGCTCCTACAATGAGCAGTTCTTC. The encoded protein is CASRLETEGESSYNEQFF.

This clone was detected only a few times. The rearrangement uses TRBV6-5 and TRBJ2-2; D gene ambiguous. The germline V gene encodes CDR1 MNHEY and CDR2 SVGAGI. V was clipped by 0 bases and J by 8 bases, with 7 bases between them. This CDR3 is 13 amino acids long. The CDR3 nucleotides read TGTGCCAGCAGTTACTCTTCCTTTGGGGAGCTGTTTTTT. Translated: CASSYSSFGELFF.

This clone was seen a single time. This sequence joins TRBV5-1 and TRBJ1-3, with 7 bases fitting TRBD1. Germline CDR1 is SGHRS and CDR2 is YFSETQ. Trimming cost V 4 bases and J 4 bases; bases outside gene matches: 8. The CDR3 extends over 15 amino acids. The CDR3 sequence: CASSPQGFGGNTIYF. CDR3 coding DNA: TGCGCCAGCAGCCCACAGGGGTTTGGAGGAAACACCATATATTTT.

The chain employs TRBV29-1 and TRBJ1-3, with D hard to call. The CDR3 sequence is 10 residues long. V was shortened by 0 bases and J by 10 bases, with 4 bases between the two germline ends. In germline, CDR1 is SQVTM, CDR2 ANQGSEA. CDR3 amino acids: CSVEEATIYF. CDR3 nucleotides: TGCAGCGTTGAAGAAGCTACCATATATTTT.

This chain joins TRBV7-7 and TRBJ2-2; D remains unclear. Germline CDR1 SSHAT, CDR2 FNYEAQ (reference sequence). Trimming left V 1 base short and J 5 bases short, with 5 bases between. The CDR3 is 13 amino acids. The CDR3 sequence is CASSLGDTGELFF. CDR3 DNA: TGTGCCAGCAGCTTAGGCGATACCGGGGAGCTGTTTTTT. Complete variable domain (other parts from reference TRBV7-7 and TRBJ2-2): GAGVSQSPRYKVTKRGQDVTLRCDPISSHATLYWYQQALGQGPEFLTYFNYEAQPDKSGLPSDRFSAERPEGSISTLTIQRTEQRDSAMYRCASSLGDTGELFFGEGSRLTVL.

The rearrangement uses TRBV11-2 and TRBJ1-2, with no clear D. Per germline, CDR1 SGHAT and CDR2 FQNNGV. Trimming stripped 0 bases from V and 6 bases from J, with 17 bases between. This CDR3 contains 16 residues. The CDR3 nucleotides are TGTGCCAGCAGCTTAGATATTGGGCAGGATAAGGATGGCTACACCTTC. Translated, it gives CASSLDIGQDKDGYTF.

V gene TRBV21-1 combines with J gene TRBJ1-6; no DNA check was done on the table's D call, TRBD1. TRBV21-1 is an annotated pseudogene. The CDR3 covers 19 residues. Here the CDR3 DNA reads TGTGCCAGCAGCAAAGATCCGACAGGGAGGAGCTCCTATAATTCACCCCTCCACTTT. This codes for CASSKDPTGRSSYNSPLHF.

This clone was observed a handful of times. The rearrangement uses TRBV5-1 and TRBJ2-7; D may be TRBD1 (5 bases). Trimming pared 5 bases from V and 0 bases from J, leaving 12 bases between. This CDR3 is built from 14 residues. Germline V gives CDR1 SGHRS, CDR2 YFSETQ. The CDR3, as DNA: TGCGCCAGCAGTCGGCAGGACAACTCCTACGAGCAGTACTTC. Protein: CASSRQDNSYEQYF.